This T cell receptor (beta chain) came from a study of CD8 T cells in ankylosing spondylitis. Broader study findings: Characteristic, it appeared, of ankylosing spondylitis blood was a TCR beta motif of about eight highly homologous variants. According to the report, clones linked to the disease were significantly enriched in matched synovial fluid samples taken from ankylosing spondylitis patients.

Of note for this clonotype: As yet, its antigen is unknown.

5'-RACE, quantitative and with molecular barcodes, yielded the TCR beta libraries. MiXCR was run by TCRdb on the 5' RACE reads, yielding one entry per CDR3 protein. The repertoire has tens of thousands of distinct CDR3 sequences, around 30% of them found once; the top ten carry around 59%. The material sequenced was blood, either unsorted or a sorted T cell fraction (not recorded which). This TCR was sampled from a male donor with ankylosing spondylitis or in good health (not recorded which).

The DNA of the CDR3 is TGCAGTGCCCCGACTAGCGGGAGAGATACGCAGTATTTT. This gives the protein CSAPTSGRDTQYF. The chain couples TRBV20-1 to TRBJ2-3; 12 nucleotides agree with TRBD2. CDR1 is DFQATT and CDR2 is SNEGSKA in the germline V gene (reference sequence). J was trimmed by 5 bases and V by 6 bases; bases with no gene match: 3. The CDR3 consists of 13 residues.